This is a list of T cell receptor beta chains from one sample in a study of control samples from healthy donors and cancer patients. TCRdb's copy holds only in-frame clones and misses some; the assay was immunoSEQ multiplex PCR. The top ten clones hold about 1.6% of a sample with roughly 220,000 clones, roughly 94% of them seen once. Sequences were obtained from blood. Source of these receptors: a man in his fifties in good health. Each CDR3 is given with its conserved first and last residue. D genes are given only for firm matches. Expanded clones get a size class; other rows say once, few or many, or leave the size out.

CDR3 DNA,CDR3 protein,D gene,J gene,clone size,V gene
TGTGCCAGCAGTTTCCCACAGGGCGGCAATCAGCCCCAGCATTTT,CASSFPQGGNQPQHF,.,TRBJ1-5,.,TRBV28
TGTGCCAGCATACCGGGACTAGCGGGGGGACTCTCCTACAATGAGCAGTTCTTC,CASIPGLAGGLSYNEQFF,TRBD2,TRBJ2-1,.,TRBV7-9
TGTGCCAGCAGCGTGGGGGGGCAGGGGACCCAGTATTTT,CASSVGGQGTQYF,.,TRBJ2-3,once,TRBV7-9
TGTGCCAGCAGTGAGGACAGGGGCAGGACGCAGCCCCAGCATTTT,CASSEDRGRTQPQHF,TRBD1,TRBJ1-5,once,TRBV6-1
TGTGCCATCGACCGGACCGGGGAGCTGTTTTTT,CAIDRTGELFF,.,TRBJ2-2,.,TRBV10-3
TGCGCCAGCAGCGAACAGGCGGTGGGAAAACTGTTTTTT,CASSEQAVGKLFF,.,TRBJ1-4,.,TRBV5-1
TGTGCCAGCAGCGCCGACATCGGCAGGGGTGGCGGGGAGCTGTTTTTT,CASSADIGRGGGELFF,.,TRBJ2-2,.,TRBV9
TGTGCCAGCAGTTTCCAGGGAGTAAACACCGGGGAGCTGTTTTTT,CASSFQGVNTGELFF,.,TRBJ2-2,few,TRBV28
TGTGCCAGCAGCTCCGGGACCCTTACTGAAGCTTTCTTT,CASSSGTLTEAFF,.,TRBJ1-1,.,TRBV7-9
TGTGCCAGCAGCTTCCAGATGAACACCGGGGAGCTGTTTTTT,CASSFQMNTGELFF,.,TRBJ2-2,.,TRBV7-3
TGTGCCAGCACTCCGGGACAGGGCTATGGCTACACCTTC,CASTPGQGYGYTF,TRBD1,TRBJ1-2,.,TRBV18
TGTGCCAGCTACTTCTATGGCTACACCTTC,CASYFYGYTF,.,TRBJ1-2,once,TRBV28
TGTGCTAGCAGCCCCGGACAGGGAGCTGAGACCCAGTACTTC,CASSPGQGAETQYF,TRBD1,TRBJ2-5,.,TRBV7-7
TGCGCCAGCAGCCTCGGGACAGGGGGAGACCTTAACTATGGCTACACCTTC,CASSLGTGGDLNYGYTF,TRBD1,TRBJ1-2,.,TRBV4-1
TGTGCCAGTACCTCCACCCCACCAGGCGAGCAGTACTTC,CASTSTPPGEQYF,.,TRBJ2-7,few,TRBV19